These 23 T cell receptor beta chains were all obtained from the same sample, sequenced in a study of blood T cell repertoires in COVID-19. Only in-frame clones appear in the TCRdb table, and some are missing; sequencing was by immunoSEQ multiplex PCR. The sample includes roughly 60,000 clones, approximately 80% of them seen just once. The specimen was peripheral blood. The receptors originated from a man older than 75 with acute or convalescent COVID-19.

The J gene is TRBJ2-3, the V gene TRBV3-1 (or the pseudogene TRBV3-2); the D gene is possibly TRBD1 (6 bases). CDR1 is LGHDT, CDR2 YNNKEL, per germline (reference sequence). The length of the CDR3 is 14 residues. Between the trimmed V and J ends, which lost 8 bases and 8 bases, there was a span of 20 bases. Here the CDR3 DNA reads TGTGCCAGCTGCGACAGGCCCCAAGGGGGTACGCAGTATTTT. Its translation is CASCDRPQGGTQYF.

V and J are TRBV7-3 and TRBJ1-2; TRBD1 aligns across 9 bases. Germline loops: CDR1 SGHTA, CDR2 FQGTGA. CDR3 size: 15 residues. Losses at the gene ends were 0 bases for V and 4 bases for J; bases not matched to a gene: 3. This CDR3 is CASSLTRTGAYGYTF. The DNA of the CDR3 is TGTGCCAGCAGCTTAACCAGGACAGGGGCCTATGGCTACACCTTC.

The J gene is TRBJ1-5, the V gene TRBV29-1; D remains ambiguous. The germline V gene has CDR1 SQVTM and CDR2 ANQGSEA. There are 13 residues in the CDR3. V was clipped by 7 bases and J by 3 bases, with 13 bases between them. CDR3 nucleotide sequence: TGCAGCGCTGCTGCAGGTATCAATCAGCCCCAGCATTTT. Residues: CSAAAGINQPQHF.

This clone came up once. This rearrangement joins TRBV24-1 to TRBJ2-1, with 11 bases that match TRBD1. Trimming removed 8 bases from V and 6 bases from J; junction bases left unmatched: 14. The CDR3 covers 17 residues. Germline lookup yields CDR1 KGHDR and CDR2 SFDVKD. CDR3 sequence reads: CATTMDRGREVRNEQFF. The DNA for the CDR3 is TGTGCCACCACCATGGACAGGGGGCGAGAAGTACGCAATGAGCAGTTCTTC.

V is TRBV5-8 and J is TRBJ1-5; weak D call: TRBD1 (6 bases). CDR3 length equals 15 residues. Trimming stripped 4 bases from V and 4 bases from J, with 15 bases between. CDR1 and CDR2 (germline): SGHTS, YDEGEE. The CDR3 is CASSKGQRTNQPQHF. The DNA of the CDR3 is TGTGCCAGCAGCAAAGGACAGAGGACGAATCAGCCCCAGCATTTT. The full variable domain, its missing parts supplied by reference TRBV5-8 and TRBJ1-5, is EAGVTQSPTHLIKTRGQQATLRCSPISGHTSVYWYQQALGLGLQFLLWYDEGEERNRGNFPPRFSGRQFPNYSSELNVNALELEDSALYLCASSKGQRTNQPQHFGDGTRLSIL.

The chain joins TRBV28 to TRBJ1-3, with D hard to call. The CDR3 has 15 amino acids. CDR1 and CDR2 (germline): MDHEN, SYDVKM. Trimming removed 1 base from V and 4 bases from J, with 11 bases in between. The CDR3 DNA reads TGTGCCAGCAGTTTATTGGGCAGGCAGGGAAACACCATATATTTT. This encodes CASSLLGRQGNTIYF.

The rearrangement links TRBV24-1 to TRBJ2-5; 10 nucleotides align to TRBD2. V trimming: 3 bases; J trimming: 5 bases; junction bases outside the gene matches: 8. This CDR3 has 16 amino acids. CDR1 is KGHDR, CDR2 SFDVKD, per germline. Here the CDR3 DNA reads TGTGCCACCAGTGATCCTCAAGCGGGGGGGCGGGAGACCCAGTACTTC. Amino acids: CATSDPQAGGRETQYF.

The chain has TRBV6-5 and TRBJ2-7; a possible D gene is TRBD1 (5 bases). Germline V CDR1 and CDR2: MNHEY, SVGAGI. This CDR3 region has 15 residues. With 5 bases removed from V and 0 bases from J, the gap between germline ends came to 14 bases. For the CDR3, the DNA is TGTGCCAGCAGTCCGACAGTTACAAGCTCCTACGAGCAGTACTTC. It encodes CASSPTVTSSYEQYF.

This clone was observed a handful of times. The chain uses TRBV7-9 and TRBJ1-2; D uncertain. Germline assignment: CDR1 SEHNR and CDR2 FQNEAQ (reference sequence). V was trimmed by 5 bases and J by 3 bases, leaving 10 bases between them. This CDR3 contains 13 residues. CDR3 sequence (DNA): TGTGCCAGCAGCCAAACACAATACTATGGCTACACCTTC. Encoded protein: CASSQTQYYGYTF.

The chain uses TRBV4-1 and TRBJ2-5; D is unresolved. Germline values: CDR1 MGHRA, CDR2 YSYEKL. The CDR3 runs to 12 residues. Trimming pared 3 bases from V and 4 bases from J, leaving 6 bases between. DNA for the CDR3: TGCGCCAGCAGCCAGCCCAGAGAGACCCAGTACTTC. It is translated as CASSQPRETQYF.

The V gene is TRBV4-1, the J gene TRBJ1-1; D remains unclear. This CDR3 comprises 16 residues. Germline V gives CDR1 MGHRA, CDR2 YSYEKL. V dropped 1 base and J dropped 1 base, with 13 bases sitting between them. In nucleotides, the CDR3 is TGCGCCAGCAGCCAAGGGTACTCGGGAAAGAACACTGAAGCTTTCTTT. Its translation: CASSQGYSGKNTEAFF.

The chain employs TRBV7-8 and TRBJ2-1; TRBD1 matches at 7 bases. Germline CDR1 SGHVS, CDR2 FQNEAQ. The trim removed 5 bases at V and 6 bases at J, leaving 4 bases unmatched. This CDR3 is 13 amino acids long. The CDR3 loop reads CASSRDRVNEQFF. The CDR3 nucleotides read TGTGCCAGCAGCCGAGACAGGGTCAATGAGCAGTTCTTC.

Only one count was recorded for this clone. V gene TRBV6-5 combines with J gene TRBJ2-1; a weak D match, TRBD1 (6 bases). The germline V gene encodes CDR1 MNHEY and CDR2 SVGAGI. This CDR3 is built from 15 residues. V was shortened by 5 bases and J by 4 bases, with 15 bases between the two germline ends. The CDR3 protein is CASSLQGPQYNEQFF. In nucleotides, the CDR3 is TGTGCCAGCAGTCTACAGGGCCCCCAGTACAATGAGCAGTTCTTC.

The J gene is TRBJ2-3, the V gene TRBV10-1; 10 nucleotides line up with TRBD2. Germline V gives CDR1 WNHNN, CDR2 SYGVQD (reference sequence). V dropped 2 bases and J dropped 6; count of bases not matched to a gene: 11. The CDR3 has 17 amino acids. The CDR3 protein is CASSESSRTSGGDTQYF. DNA for the CDR3: TGCGCCAGCAGTGAGAGTTCAAGGACTAGCGGTGGGGATACGCAGTATTTT.

This chain connects TRBV6-6 to TRBJ2-3; TRBD1 agrees at 7 bases. Germline V gene lookup returns CDR1 MNHNY and CDR2 SVGAGI (reference sequence). The CDR3 spans 16 residues. Trimming removed 5 bases from V and 5 bases from J; junction bases left unmatched: 13. In DNA, the CDR3 is TGTGCCAGCAGTCGCCCGAGTAGGGGGCGAGTAGATACGCAGTATTTT. Its translation is CASSRPSRGRVDTQYF.

This clone was seen only a few times. This chain joins TRBV9 and TRBJ1-6; 8 nucleotides align to TRBD1. The CDR3 consists of 15 residues. Trimming removed 5 bases from V and 7 bases from J; junction bases left unmatched: 8. Looked up from germline, CDR1 is SGDLS and CDR2 is YYNGEE. The CDR3 DNA reads as TGTGCCAGCAGTCACGGACAGGGTTCAAATTCACCCCTCCACTTT. This encodes CASSHGQGSNSPLHF. Combining the CDR3 with reference TRBV9 and TRBJ1-6 gives the whole variable domain DSGVTQTPKHLITATGQRVTLRCSPRSGDLSVYWYQQSLDQGLQFLIQYYNGEERAKGNILERFSAQQFPDLHSELNLSSLELGDSALYFCASSHGQGSNSPLHFGNGTRLTVT.

The chain links TRBV19 to TRBJ1-5, with TRBD1 as a possible D gene (6 bases). The germline gives CDR1 LNHDA, CDR2 SQIVND (reference sequence). V shed 7 bases and J shed 5 bases, with 12 bases lying between them. This CDR3 is 13 amino acids long. The CDR3 bases are TGTGCCAGTAACAGGGACGGGGATCAGCCCCAGCATTTT. Translating it yields CASNRDGDQPQHF. The entire variable domain, with the rest obtained from reference TRBV19 and TRBJ1-5, is as follows: DGGITQSPKYLFRKEGQNVTLSCEQNLNHDAMYWYRQDPGQGLRLIYYSQIVNDFQKGDIAEGYSVSREKKESFPLTVTSAQKNPTAFYLCASNRDGDQPQHFGDGTRLSIL.

The chain links TRBV6-5 to TRBJ2-7; TRBD1 matches 10 bases. CDR1 MNHEY and CDR2 SVGAGI come from the germline V gene. V lost 8 bases and J lost 5; bases outside the gene matches: 6. The CDR3 spans 13 residues. The CDR3 coding sequence is TGTGCCAGCCAGCGGGGGACAGGGGACGAGCAGTACTTC. Translated: CASQRGTGDEQYF.

The chain carries TRBV11-3 and TRBJ1-4; D remains unclear. The CDR3 covers 15 residues. The germline gives CDR1 SGHNT, CDR2 YENEEA. Trimming pared 5 bases from V and 1 base from J, leaving 11 bases between. The CDR3 here is CASSPRLGTNEKLFF. In nucleotides, the CDR3 is TGTGCCAGCAGCCCACGACTCGGAACTAATGAAAAACTGTTTTTT.

The genes are TRBV7-3 and TRBJ2-5, with 8 positions matching TRBD1. CDR1 is SGHTA, CDR2 FQGTGA, per germline. The junction had 8 bases not matched to a gene; V was cut back by 3 bases and J by 5 bases. This CDR3 spans 15 amino acids. Written as DNA, the CDR3 is TGTGCCAGCAGCTTTCTCCCGAACAGGGGGGAGACCCAGTACTTC. Residues: CASSFLPNRGETQYF.

This chain links TRBV2 with TRBJ2-7, with TRBD1 identical over 9 bases. The CDR3 has 14 residues. Germline CDR1 is SNHLY and CDR2 is FYNNEI. J was trimmed by 3 bases and V by 6 bases; bases with no gene match: 6. CDR3 sequence (DNA): TGTGCCAGCAGGGCGGAGGGACAGGGCTACGAGCAGTACTTC. Residues: CASRAEGQGYEQYF.

This clone was detected only once. The chain uses TRBV19 and TRBJ1-4; perhaps TRBD1 as D (6 bases). Germline V gene lookup returns CDR1 LNHDA and CDR2 SQIVND (reference sequence). V lost 10 bases, J lost 11 bases, and 20 bases lay in between. CDR3 length equals 13 residues. CDR3 in amino acids: CAISDSRRGKLFF. The CDR3 nucleotides read TGTGCCATCTCGGACAGCCGGCGAGGTAAACTGTTTTTT.

The chain carries TRBV7-9 and TRBJ1-1; 8 nucleotides align to TRBD1. Trimming cost V 5 bases and J 3 bases; bases outside gene matches: 11. Germline assignment: CDR1 SEHNR and CDR2 FQNEAQ (reference sequence). The CDR3 runs 16 residues. CDR3 sequence: CASSPYRQGWDTEAFF. CDR3 DNA: TGTGCCAGCAGCCCATATCGACAGGGGTGGGACACTGAAGCTTTCTTT.